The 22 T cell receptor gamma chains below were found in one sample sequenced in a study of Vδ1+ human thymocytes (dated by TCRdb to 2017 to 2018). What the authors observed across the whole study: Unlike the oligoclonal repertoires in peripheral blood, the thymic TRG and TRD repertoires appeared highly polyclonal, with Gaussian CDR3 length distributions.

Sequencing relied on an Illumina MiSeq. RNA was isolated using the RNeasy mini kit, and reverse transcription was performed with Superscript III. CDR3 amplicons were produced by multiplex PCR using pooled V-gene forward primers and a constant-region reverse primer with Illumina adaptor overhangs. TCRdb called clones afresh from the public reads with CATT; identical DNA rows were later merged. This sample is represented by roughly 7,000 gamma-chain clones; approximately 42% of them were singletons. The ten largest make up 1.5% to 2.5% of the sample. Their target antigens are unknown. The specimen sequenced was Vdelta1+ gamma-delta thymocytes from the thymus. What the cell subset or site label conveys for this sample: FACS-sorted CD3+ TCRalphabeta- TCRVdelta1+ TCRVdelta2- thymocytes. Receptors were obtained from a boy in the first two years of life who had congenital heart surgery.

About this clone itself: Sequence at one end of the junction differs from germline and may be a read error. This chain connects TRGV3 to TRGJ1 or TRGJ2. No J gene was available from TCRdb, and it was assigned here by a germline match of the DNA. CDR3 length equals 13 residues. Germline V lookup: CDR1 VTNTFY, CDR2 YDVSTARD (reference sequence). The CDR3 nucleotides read TGTACCACCTGGGACAGCTATTATTATAAGAAACTCTTT. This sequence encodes CTTWDSYYYKKLF.

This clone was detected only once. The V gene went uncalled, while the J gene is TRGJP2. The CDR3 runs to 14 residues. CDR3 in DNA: TGTGCCACCTGGGAATCAGGGGGTGATTGGATCAAGACGTTT. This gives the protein CATWESGGDWIKTF.

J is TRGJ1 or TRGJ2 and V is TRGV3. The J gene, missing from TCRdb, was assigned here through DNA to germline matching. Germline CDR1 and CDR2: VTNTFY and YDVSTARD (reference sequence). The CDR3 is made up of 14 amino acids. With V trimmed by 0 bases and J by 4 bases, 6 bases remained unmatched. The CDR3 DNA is TGTGCCACCTGGGACAGGCGGGGCTATTATAAGAAACTCTTT. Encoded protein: CATWDRRGYYKKLF.

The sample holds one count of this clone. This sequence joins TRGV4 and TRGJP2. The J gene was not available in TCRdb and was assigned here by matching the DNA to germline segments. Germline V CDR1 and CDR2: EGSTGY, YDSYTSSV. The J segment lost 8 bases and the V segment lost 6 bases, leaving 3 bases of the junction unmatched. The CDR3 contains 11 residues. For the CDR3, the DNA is TGTGCCACCTGGCCCGATTGGATCAAGACGTTT. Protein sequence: CATWPDWIKTF.

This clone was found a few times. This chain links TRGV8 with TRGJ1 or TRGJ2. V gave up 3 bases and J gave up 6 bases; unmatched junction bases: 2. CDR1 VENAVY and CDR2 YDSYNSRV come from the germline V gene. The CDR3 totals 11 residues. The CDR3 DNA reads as TGTGCCACCTGGGATCGTTATAAGAAACTCTTT. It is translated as CATWDRYKKLF.

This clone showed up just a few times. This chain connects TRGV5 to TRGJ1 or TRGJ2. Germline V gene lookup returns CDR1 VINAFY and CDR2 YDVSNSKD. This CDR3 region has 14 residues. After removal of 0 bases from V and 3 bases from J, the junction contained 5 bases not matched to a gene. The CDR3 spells CATWDRRLYYKKLF. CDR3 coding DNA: TGTGCCACCTGGGACAGGCGGCTTTATTATAAGAAACTCTTT.

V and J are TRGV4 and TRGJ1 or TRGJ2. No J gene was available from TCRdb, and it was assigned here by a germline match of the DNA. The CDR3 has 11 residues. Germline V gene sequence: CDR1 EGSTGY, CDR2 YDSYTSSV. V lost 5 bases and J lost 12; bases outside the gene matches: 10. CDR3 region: CATWAWGGKLF. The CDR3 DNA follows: TGTGCCACCTGGGCCTGGGGGGGGAAACTCTTT.

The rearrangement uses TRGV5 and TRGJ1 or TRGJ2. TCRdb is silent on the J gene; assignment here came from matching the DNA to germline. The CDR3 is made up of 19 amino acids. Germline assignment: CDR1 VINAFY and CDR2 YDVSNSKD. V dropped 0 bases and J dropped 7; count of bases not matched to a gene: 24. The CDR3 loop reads CATWDRPVSEGFSNYKKLF. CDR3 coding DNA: TGTGCCACCTGGGACAGGCCGGTATCTGAGGGGTTTAGTAACTATAAGAAACTCTTT.

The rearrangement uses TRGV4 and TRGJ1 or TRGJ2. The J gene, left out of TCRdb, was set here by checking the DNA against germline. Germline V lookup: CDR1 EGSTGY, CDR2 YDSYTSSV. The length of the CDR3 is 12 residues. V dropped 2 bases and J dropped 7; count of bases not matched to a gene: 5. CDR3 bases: TGTGCCACCTGGGATGCAGAATATAAGAAACTCTTT. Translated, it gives CATWDAEYKKLF.

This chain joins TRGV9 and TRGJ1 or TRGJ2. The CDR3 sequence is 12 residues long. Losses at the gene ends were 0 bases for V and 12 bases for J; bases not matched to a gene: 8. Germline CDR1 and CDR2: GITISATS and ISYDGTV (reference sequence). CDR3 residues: CALWEVHSRKLF. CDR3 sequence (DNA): TGTGCCTTGTGGGAGGTGCACTCTCGGAAACTCTTT.

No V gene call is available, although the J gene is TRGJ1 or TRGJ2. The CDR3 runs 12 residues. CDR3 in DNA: TGTGCCACCTGGGACAGATATAGGGAGAAACTCTTT. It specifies CATWDRYREKLF.

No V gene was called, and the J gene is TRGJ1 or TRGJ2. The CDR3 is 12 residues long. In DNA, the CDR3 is TGTGCCACCTGGGATATCGGATATAAGAAACTCTTT. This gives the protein CATWDIGYKKLF.

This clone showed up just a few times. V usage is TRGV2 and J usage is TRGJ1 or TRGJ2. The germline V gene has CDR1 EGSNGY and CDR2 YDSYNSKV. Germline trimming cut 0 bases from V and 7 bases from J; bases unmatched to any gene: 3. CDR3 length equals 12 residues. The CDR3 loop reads CATWDGRYKKLF. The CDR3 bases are TGTGCCACCTGGGACGGGCGGTATAAGAAACTCTTT.

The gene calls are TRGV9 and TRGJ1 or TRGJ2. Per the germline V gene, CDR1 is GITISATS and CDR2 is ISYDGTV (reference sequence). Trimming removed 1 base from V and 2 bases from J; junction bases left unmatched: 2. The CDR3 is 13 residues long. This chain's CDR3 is CALWEVYYYKKLF. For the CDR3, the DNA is TGTGCCTTGTGGGAGGTCTATTATTATAAGAAACTCTTT.

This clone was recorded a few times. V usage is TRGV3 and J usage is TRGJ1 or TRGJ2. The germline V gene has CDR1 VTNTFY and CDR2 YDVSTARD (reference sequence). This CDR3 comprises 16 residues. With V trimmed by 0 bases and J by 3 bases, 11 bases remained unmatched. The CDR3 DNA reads TGTGCCACCTGGGACAGGCTCTTCCCGTTTTATTATAAGAAACTCTTT. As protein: CATWDRLFPFYYKKLF.

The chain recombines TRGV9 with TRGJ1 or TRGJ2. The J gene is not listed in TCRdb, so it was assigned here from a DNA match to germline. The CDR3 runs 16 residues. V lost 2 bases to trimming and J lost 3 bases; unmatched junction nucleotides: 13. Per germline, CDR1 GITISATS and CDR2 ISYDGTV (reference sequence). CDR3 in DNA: TGTGCCTTGTGGGAGGCAACCCTCGTTTTTTATTATAAGAAACTCTTT. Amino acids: CALWEATLVFYYKKLF.

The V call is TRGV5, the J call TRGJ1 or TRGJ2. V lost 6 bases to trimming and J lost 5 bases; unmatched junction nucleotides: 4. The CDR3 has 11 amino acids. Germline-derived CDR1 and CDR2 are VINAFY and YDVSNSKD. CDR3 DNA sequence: TGTGCCACCTGGAAGGATTATAAGAAACTCTTT. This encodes CATWKDYKKLF.

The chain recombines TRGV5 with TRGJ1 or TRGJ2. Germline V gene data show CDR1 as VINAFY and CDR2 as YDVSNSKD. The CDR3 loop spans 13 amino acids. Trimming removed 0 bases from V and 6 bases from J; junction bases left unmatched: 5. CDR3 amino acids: CATWDRPFYKKLF. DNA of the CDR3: TGTGCCACCTGGGACAGGCCCTTTTATAAGAAACTCTTT.

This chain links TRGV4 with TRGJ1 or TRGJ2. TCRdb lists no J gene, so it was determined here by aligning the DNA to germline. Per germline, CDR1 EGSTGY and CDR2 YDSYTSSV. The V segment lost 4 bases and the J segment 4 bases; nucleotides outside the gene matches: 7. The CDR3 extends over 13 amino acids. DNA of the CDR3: TGTGCCACCTGGGACGGCAAATATTATAAGAAACTCTTT. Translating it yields CATWDGKYYKKLF.

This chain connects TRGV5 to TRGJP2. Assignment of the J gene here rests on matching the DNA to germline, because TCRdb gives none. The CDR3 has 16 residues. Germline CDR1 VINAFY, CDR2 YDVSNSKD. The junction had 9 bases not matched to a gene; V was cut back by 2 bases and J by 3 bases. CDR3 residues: CATWDTPRGSDWIKTF. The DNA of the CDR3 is TGTGCCACCTGGGACACCCCCAGGGGTAGTGATTGGATCAAGACGTTT.

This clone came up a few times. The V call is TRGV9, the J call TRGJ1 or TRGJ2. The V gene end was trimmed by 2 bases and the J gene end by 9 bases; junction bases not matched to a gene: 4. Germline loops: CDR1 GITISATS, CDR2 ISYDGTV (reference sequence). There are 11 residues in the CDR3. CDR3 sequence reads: CALWEATKKLF. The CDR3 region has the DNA TGTGCCTTGTGGGAGGCAACTAAGAAACTCTTT.

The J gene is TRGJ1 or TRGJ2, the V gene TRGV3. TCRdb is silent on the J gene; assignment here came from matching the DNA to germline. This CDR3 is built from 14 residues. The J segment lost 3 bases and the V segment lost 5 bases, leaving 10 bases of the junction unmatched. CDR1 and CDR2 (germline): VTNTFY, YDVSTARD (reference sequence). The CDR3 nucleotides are TGTGCCACCTGGGTCCTGGAAAGTTATTATAAGAAACTCTTT. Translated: CATWVLESYYKKLF.